The 22 T cell receptor beta chains presented below share a single source sample, sequenced in a study of T cell repertoires in cytomegalovirus infection. The antigens these receptors bind are not known. MiXCR, applied by TCRdb to the reads, yields one record per CDR3 protein. Of hundreds of thousands of distinct CDR3 sequences detected, 30% to 35% appear once; the ten largest clones hold 9.5% to 15%. This material consisted of cultured CD8+ T cells from PBMCs, taken from culture after CMV antigen stimulation. These receptor sequences come from a human donor in good health (CMV status not recorded). Some clones in this sample may be carry-over from other donors' samples.

The chain is built from TRBV27 and TRBJ1-2; TRBD1 is a possible D gene (5 bases). The V end was cut by 4 bases, the J end by 1 base, with 13 bases between. The CDR3 runs to 15 residues. Germline CDR1 reads MNHEY; CDR2 reads SMNVEV (reference sequence). The CDR3 loop reads CASSWRRGDNYGYTF. The CDR3 nucleotides are TGTGCCAGCAGTTGGCGGCGAGGGGATAACTATGGCTACACCTTC.

This clonotype was counted many times. The chain uses TRBV7-9 and TRBJ2-2, with a tentative D call TRBD1 (5 bases). V was shortened by 2 bases and J by 5 bases, with 21 bases between the two germline ends. Germline CDR1 SEHNR, CDR2 FQNEAQ (reference sequence). The CDR3 length is 18 residues. The CDR3 reads CASSLLTGHRNLTGELFF. CDR3 DNA: TGTGCCAGCAGCTTACTTACCGGGCACAGGAACCTTACCGGGGAGCTGTTTTTT.

The chain has TRBV19 and TRBJ1-2, with D uncertain. Per germline, CDR1 LNHDA and CDR2 SQIVND (reference sequence). V lost 3 bases and J lost 4, with 3 bases in between. CDR3 length equals 11 residues. The CDR3 reads CASSIIYGYTF. CDR3 nucleotides: TGTGCCAGTAGTATCATCTATGGCTACACCTTC.

The rearrangement joins TRBV4-1 to TRBJ2-1; 12 nucleotides align to TRBD2. The V segment lost 0 bases and the J segment 0 bases; nucleotides outside the gene matches: 9. Germline-derived CDR1 and CDR2 are MGHRA and YSYEKL. CDR3 length: 20 residues. The CDR3 protein is CASSQDQTGLAGTSYNEQFF. CDR3 in DNA: TGCGCCAGCAGCCAAGATCAAACCGGACTAGCGGGGACCTCCTACAATGAGCAGTTCTTC.

V gene TRBV20-1 combines with J gene TRBJ2-7, with 10 bases matching TRBD1. Unmatched junction bases numbered 3, after V lost 0 bases and J lost 1 base. This CDR3 is 15 amino acids long. Germline loops: CDR1 DFQATT, CDR2 SNEGSKA (reference sequence). The CDR3 loop is CSARDGGQGSYEQYF. The CDR3 coding sequence is TGCAGTGCTAGAGATGGGGGACAGGGGTCCTACGAGCAGTACTTC.

This clonotype has just a few counts. The chain employs TRBV4-1 and TRBJ2-7; weak D call: TRBD2 (6 bases). The CDR3 consists of 17 residues. V dropped 1 base and J dropped 3 bases, with 19 bases sitting between them. Per the germline V gene, CDR1 is MGHRA and CDR2 is YSYEKL. The CDR3 DNA reads TGCGCCAGCAGCCAAGGGGGAGGAGTGAGTGGTGTCTACGAGCAGTACTTC. Translated: CASSQGGGVSGVYEQYF.

The V call is TRBV12-5, the J call TRBJ1-4; D is perhaps TRBD1 (5 bases). Deletions cut 7 bases from V and 5 bases from J, with 8 bases between. From germline, CDR1 is LGHNT and CDR2 FRNRAP. The CDR3 runs 12 residues. CDR3 residues: CASASGNEKLFF. The CDR3 DNA is TGTGCTAGTGCTTCAGGGAATGAAAAACTGTTTTTT.

The DNA for the CDR3 is TGTGCCAGCAGCCAAGTCGGGGCAGTAGCGGGAACGAGAACCGGGGAGCTGTTTTTT. Translation gives CASSQVGAVAGTRTGELFF. The J gene is TRBJ2-2, the V gene TRBV3-1; 8 bases map to TRBD2. V trimming: 1 base; J trimming: 5 bases; junction bases outside the gene matches: 15. The length of the CDR3 is 19 residues. Germline V gene sequence: CDR1 LGHDT, CDR2 YNNKEL (reference sequence).

This clonotype occurred once. DNA of the CDR3: TGTGCCACCAGTGGCACTAGCGGGGGCCCACGAGACACCGGGGAGCTGTTTTTT. Encoded protein: CATSGTSGGPRDTGELFF. The rearrangement uses TRBV24-1 and TRBJ2-2; TRBD2 agrees at 11 bases. Germline loops: CDR1 KGHDR, CDR2 SFDVKD. V gave up 5 bases and J gave up 3 bases; unmatched junction bases: 10. The CDR3 contains 18 residues.

This clonotype was seen a handful of times. This chain links TRBV7-2 with TRBJ2-1; D is uncertain. The germline V and J ends were trimmed by 1 base and 2 bases, with 9 bases remaining between them. CDR1 SGHTA and CDR2 FQGNSA come from the germline V gene. This CDR3 spans 15 amino acids. CDR3 sequence: CASSLELMPYNEQFF. As DNA, the CDR3 is TGTGCCAGCAGCTTAGAACTTATGCCCTACAATGAGCAGTTCTTC.

This clonotype was seen only a few times. The V call is TRBV12-5, the J call TRBJ2-7; 9 bases fit TRBD1. CDR1 and CDR2 (germline): LGHNT, FRNRAP. This CDR3 spans 16 amino acids. The junction had 9 bases not matched to a gene; V was cut back by 6 bases and J by 0 bases. The CDR3 loop is CASGKDRGPNSYEQYF. The CDR3 bases are TGTGCTAGTGGAAAGGACAGGGGCCCCAACTCCTACGAGCAGTACTTC.

This clonotype has only a few counts. This chain uses TRBV7-8 with TRBJ2-7; the D gene could be TRBD1 or TRBD2 (5 bases each). Germline V lookup: CDR1 SGHVS, CDR2 FQNEAQ. The V and J ends lost 1 base and 3 bases respectively, with 16 bases between them. The CDR3 consists of 16 residues. The CDR3 coding sequence is TGTGCCAGCAGCTTAGGGGACCCAGCGGTATACTACGAGCAGTACGTC. This gives the protein CASSLGDPAVYYEQYV.

This chain joins TRBV7-9 and TRBJ1-2, with D uncertain. The germline V gene encodes CDR1 SEHNR and CDR2 FQNEAQ (reference sequence). The germline V and J ends were trimmed by 5 bases and 0 bases, with 13 bases remaining between them. The CDR3 consists of 15 residues. CDR3 sequence: CASSPTGGANYGYTF. CDR3 in DNA: TGTGCCAGCAGCCCGACGGGCGGAGCTAACTATGGCTACACCTTC. The variable domain in full, with the rest retrieved from reference TRBV7-9 and TRBJ1-2, is DTGVSQNPRHKITKRGQNVTFRCDPISEHNRLYWYRQTLGQGPEFLTYFQNEAQLEKSRLLSDRFSAERPKGSFSTLEIQRTEQGDSAMYLCASSPTGGANYGYTFGSGTRLTVV.

The chain has TRBV12-5 and TRBJ2-1; 7 bases map to TRBD2. V gave up 5 bases and J gave up 11 bases; unmatched junction bases: 12. Germline CDR1 reads LGHNT; CDR2 reads FRNRAP. This CDR3 is built from 14 residues. CDR3 sequence reads: CASGGDYADRKQFF. CDR3 DNA: TGTGCTAGTGGTGGGGACTACGCCGATAGAAAGCAGTTCTTC.

The chain recombines TRBV9 with TRBJ1-3, with D possibly being TRBD1 (6 bases). The germline V and J ends were trimmed by 3 bases and 3 bases, with 16 bases remaining between them. This CDR3 has 16 residues. Germline CDR1 SGDLS, CDR2 YYNGEE. CDR3 sequence reads: CASSDYRESFGNTIYF. As DNA, the CDR3 is TGTGCCAGCAGCGACTACAGGGAGTCGTTTGGAAACACCATATATTTT.

The chain links TRBV6-5 to TRBJ1-2; D may be TRBD1 (5 bases). The germline V and J ends were trimmed by 6 bases and 3 bases, with 14 bases remaining between them. There are 14 residues in the CDR3. The V gene's germline CDR1 is MNHEY and CDR2 SVGAGI. CDR3 residues: CASSPLRGDYGYTF. The CDR3 coding sequence is TGTGCCAGCAGCCCCCTGCGGGGGGACTATGGCTACACCTTC.

This chain links TRBV20-1 with TRBJ1-6; 8 bases fit TRBD1. V shed 0 bases and J 7 bases; nucleotides not matched to a gene: 8. The CDR3 totals 16 residues. Germline V gives CDR1 DFQATT, CDR2 SNEGSKA (reference sequence). Here the CDR3 DNA reads TGCAGTGCTAGAGACTTAATCAGGACAGGGAATTCACCCCTCCACTTT. It is translated as CSARDLIRTGNSPLHF.

This clonotype was counted a few times. The chain is built from TRBV2 and TRBJ2-7, with D possibly being TRBD2 (6 bases). CDR1 SNHLY and CDR2 FYNNEI come from the germline V gene. This CDR3 contains 17 residues. V lost 1 base, J lost 5 bases, and 21 bases lay in between. For the CDR3, the DNA is TGTGCCAGCAGTGAAGGTGGGACTTTCACTAGGTACAACGAGCAGTACGTC. It encodes CASSEGGTFTRYNEQYV.

This sequence joins TRBV3-1 and TRBJ2-5, with 7 bases matching TRBD1. Germline V lookup: CDR1 LGHDT, CDR2 YNNKEL (reference sequence). After removal of 3 bases from V and 5 bases from J, the junction contained 6 bases not matched to a gene. The CDR3 is 14 amino acids. The CDR3 reads CASSQTGKSETQYF. CDR3 nucleotide sequence: TGTGCCAGCAGCCAGACAGGGAAGTCGGAGACCCAGTACTTC.

This clonotype was seen more than once but under ten times. The rearrangement uses TRBV5-4 and TRBJ1-2; no firm D call. CDR3 size: 12 residues. Germline loops: CDR1 SGHNT, CDR2 YYREEE (reference sequence). Trimming removed 3 bases at V and 8 bases at J, with 11 bases between. This CDR3 reads CASSSVSGGYTF. The CDR3 coding sequence is TGTGCCAGCAGCTCGGTGTCAGGCGGCTACACCTTC.

This clonotype was seen ten or more times. This chain uses TRBV5-6 with TRBJ1-2; D gene uncertain. The CDR3 extends over 13 amino acids. V dropped 1 base and J dropped 1 base, with 5 bases sitting between them. Germline V CDR1 and CDR2: SGHDT, YYEEEE. The CDR3 protein is CASSLKDNYGYTF. In nucleotides, the CDR3 is TGTGCCAGCAGCTTGAAAGATAACTATGGCTACACCTTC.

In nucleotides, the CDR3 is TGTGCCAGCAGTGAATGGGTGGGGGAAAAACTGTTTTTT. Amino acid sequence: CASSEWVGEKLFF. The rearrangement uses TRBV6-1 and TRBJ1-4; no clear D gene. Trimming took off 2 bases at V and 8 bases at J, with 9 bases between the two ends. The CDR3 totals 13 residues. CDR1 and CDR2 from the germline V gene are MNHNS and SASEGT.